The 18 T cell receptor beta chains in this list originate from one sample, sequenced in a study of cytomegalovirus exposure and HLA in healthy donors. PCR used 60 Vbeta primers and 13 Jbeta primers. The data were produced by immunoSEQ multiplex PCR, yet TCRdb's version contains in-frame clones alone and is incomplete. The sample shows over 110,000 clones, 80% of them seen only once. Material: PBMCs. All receptors come from a man aged 40-49 years in good health and CMV-seronegative.

The V call is TRBV19, the J call TRBJ1-2; 8 nucleotides align to TRBD1. V was pared by 6 bases and J by 4 bases, with 4 bases of the junction left unmatched. CDR1 is LNHDA and CDR2 is SQIVND in the germline V gene (reference sequence). The CDR3 consists of 13 residues. CDR3 protein: CASRNTGGYGYTF. In DNA, the CDR3 is TGTGCCAGTAGGAATACAGGGGGCTATGGCTACACCTTC. Based on the CDR3 plus reference TRBV19 and TRBJ1-2, the full variable domain is DGGITQSPKYLFRKEGQNVTLSCEQNLNHDAMYWYRQDPGQGLRLIYYSQIVNDFQKGDIAEGYSVSREKKESFPLTVTSAQKNPTAFYLCASRNTGGYGYTFGSGTRLTVV.

The gene calls are TRBV6-6 and TRBJ2-3; 10 bases align to TRBD1. The CDR3 is 14 amino acids. J gave up 3 bases and V 5 bases, and 2 bases lay outside the gene matches. Germline CDR1 is MNHNY and CDR2 is SVGAGI (reference sequence). The CDR3 region has the DNA TGTGCCAGCAGTCGGGACAGGGGAACAGATACGCAGTATTTT. Residues: CASSRDRGTDTQYF.

The DNA for the CDR3 is TGTGCCAGCAGCCTGGGACTAGCGGGCGTGCAGTACTTC. It specifies CASSLGLAGVQYF. The rearrangement links TRBV5-4 to TRBJ2-7; TRBD2 matches 12 bases. Trimming at V came to 4 bases and at J to 9 bases, leaving 5 bases not matched to a gene. The CDR3 runs 13 residues. Germline V gives CDR1 SGHNT, CDR2 YYREEE (reference sequence).

In this sample, this clone turned up once. This chain uses TRBV5-5 with TRBJ1-5, with 7 positions matching TRBD1. The germline gives CDR1 SGHKS, CDR2 YYEKEE (reference sequence). The length of the CDR3 is 15 residues. Trimming removed 4 bases from V and 4 bases from J; junction bases left unmatched: 8. This CDR3 is CASSRDSPANQPQHF. CDR3 bases: TGTGCCAGCAGCAGGGACAGCCCCGCAAATCAGCCCCAGCATTTT.

The rearrangement links TRBV5-1 to TRBJ2-1, with D possibly matching TRBD1 (6 bases). Germline CDR1 is SGHRS and CDR2 is YFSETQ. V was shortened by 4 bases and J by 7 bases, with 12 bases between the two germline ends. This CDR3 comprises 13 residues. The CDR3 nucleotides are TGCGCCAGCAGCACCAGGGGAAATAATGAGCAGTTCTTC. It encodes CASSTRGNNEQFF.

This sequence joins TRBV5-1 and TRBJ1-5; maybe TRBD1 (6 bases). Germline CDR1 is SGHRS and CDR2 is YFSETQ. V gave up 0 bases and J gave up 6 bases, with 7 bases separating them. The CDR3 runs to 13 residues. The CDR3 sequence: CASSLVQGQPQHF. The CDR3 DNA sequence: TGCGCCAGCAGCTTGGTACAGGGTCAGCCCCAGCATTTT.

The chain carries TRBV12-5 and TRBJ2-3; 7 positions agree with TRBD1. CDR3 size: 13 residues. The V segment lost 2 bases and the J segment 4 bases; nucleotides outside the gene matches: 0. Germline-derived CDR1 and CDR2 are LGHNT and FRNRAP. The CDR3 DNA follows: TGTGCTAGTGGTTTGACAGGGGCAGATACGCAGTATTTT. This sequence encodes CASGLTGADTQYF.

V is TRBV5-1 and J is TRBJ2-3, with D possibly TRBD1 on 5 matching bases. The length of the CDR3 is 16 residues. Germline V gene sequence: CDR1 SGHRS, CDR2 YFSETQ. V was shortened by 0 bases and J by 2 bases, with 13 bases between the two germline ends. CDR3 nucleotides: TGCGCCAGCAGCTTGGAAGGGGTAGGGGTCACAGATACGCAGTATTTT. Translating it yields CASSLEGVGVTDTQYF.

This clone was recorded a few times. Other DNA sequences in this sample translate to the same CDR3. The CDR3, as DNA: TGTGCCAGCAGCTTGGGACAGGGGAACACTGAAGCTTTCTTT. Protein sequence: CASSLGQGNTEAFF. The chain combines TRBV11-2 with TRBJ1-1, with 9 nucleotides matching TRBD1. Germline V lookup: CDR1 SGHAT, CDR2 FQNNGV. The V segment lost 3 bases and the J segment 1 base; nucleotides outside the gene matches: 0. The CDR3 is 14 amino acids. The variable domain in full, with the rest retrieved from reference TRBV11-2 and TRBJ1-1, is EAGVAQSPRYKIIEKRQSVAFWCNPISGHATLYWYQQILGQGPKLLIQFQNNGVVDDSQLPKDRFSAERLKGVDSTLKIQPAKLEDSAVYLCASSLGQGNTEAFFGQGTRLTVV.

This clone is a singleton in its sample. The CDR3 DNA is TGTGCCAGCAGCTTTTGGGACAGGGTATCCTACGAGCAGTACTTC. Translating it yields CASSFWDRVSYEQYF. V is TRBV7-2 and J is TRBJ2-7, with 9 bases matching TRBD1. CDR3 length equals 15 residues. Germline V lookup: CDR1 SGHTA, CDR2 FQGNSA. Germline trimming cut 3 bases from V and 1 base from J; bases unmatched to any gene: 4. Supplemented by reference TRBV7-2 and TRBJ2-7, the full variable domain reads GAGVSQSPSNKVTEKGKDVELRCDPISGHTALYWYRQSLGQGLEFLIYFQGNSAPDKSGLPSDRFSAERTGGSVSTLTIQRTQQEDSAVYLCASSFWDRVSYEQYFGPGTRLTVT.

V usage is TRBV7-9 and J usage is TRBJ2-7; D gene ambiguous. Germline lookup yields CDR1 SEHNR and CDR2 FQNEAQ (reference sequence). The V gene lost 3 bases and the J gene lost 6 bases, with 6 bases spanning the gap. This CDR3 region has 11 residues. The DNA of the CDR3 is TGTGCCAGCAGCTTTTTGAGCGAGCAGTACTTC. As protein: CASSFLSEQYF.

This rearrangement joins TRBV6-5 to TRBJ2-3; TRBD2 matches 8 bases. V lost 6 bases, J lost 10 bases, and 9 bases stayed unmatched. There are 13 residues in the CDR3. The germline V gene encodes CDR1 MNHEY and CDR2 SVGAGI. In DNA, the CDR3 is TGTGCCAGCAGGCTTAGCGGGGCCCCTGCGCAGTATTTT. Translation: CASRLSGAPAQYF.

The V call is TRBV5-1, the J call TRBJ2-7; 15 bases are a match to TRBD2. CDR1 and CDR2 from the germline V gene are SGHRS and YFSETQ. The CDR3 sequence is 19 residues long. Trimming cost V 4 bases and J 4 bases; bases outside gene matches: 15. The CDR3 sequence: CASSLTGLAGGAASYEQYF. Here the CDR3 DNA reads TGCGCCAGCAGCCTAACGGGACTAGCGGGGGGCGCTGCCAGTTACGAGCAGTACTTC.

The chain employs TRBV28 and TRBJ1-2; tentative D call: TRBD1 (5 bases). Germline lookup yields CDR1 MDHEN and CDR2 SYDVKM. The CDR3 covers 17 residues. Trimming took 3 bases from V and 0 from J, leaving 17 bases between them. Written as DNA, the CDR3 is TGTGCCAGCAGTTTGGGGACTTGGGCAGCCACTAACTATGGCTACACCTTC. It codes for CASSLGTWAATNYGYTF.

The chain employs TRBV2 and TRBJ2-5; D is unresolved. The CDR3 contains 11 residues. Germline CDR1 SNHLY, CDR2 FYNNEI. The V end lost 6 bases, the J end lost 2 bases, and 4 bases lay between the germline ends. The CDR3 sequence: CASSFQETQYF. The DNA for the CDR3 is TGTGCCAGCAGCTTTCAAGAGACCCAGTACTTC.

The rearrangement uses TRBV5-1 and TRBJ2-7; 12 nucleotides match TRBD1. Germline V lookup: CDR1 SGHRS, CDR2 YFSETQ. The V gene end was trimmed by 1 base and the J gene end by 2 bases; junction bases not matched to a gene: 4. The CDR3 extends over 16 amino acids. The CDR3 here is CASSLMGQGATYEQYF. In DNA form, the CDR3 reads TGCGCCAGCAGCTTGATGGGACAGGGGGCAACCTACGAGCAGTACTTC.

This clone appeared a single time. This chain uses TRBV4-1 with TRBJ2-7; D is possibly TRBD2 (6 bases). Germline V CDR1 and CDR2: MGHRA, YSYEKL. V was clipped by 0 bases and J by 7 bases, with 13 bases between them. This CDR3 has 14 amino acids. CDR3 region: CASSQDGGLGEQYF. The CDR3 bases are TGCGCCAGCAGCCAAGATGGAGGGCTGGGAGAGCAGTACTTC.

This clone was detected a few times. V is TRBV27 and J is TRBJ1-5; 9 bases match TRBD1. J gave up 7 bases and V 2 bases, and 9 bases lay outside the gene matches. The germline V gene encodes CDR1 MNHEY and CDR2 SMNVEV (reference sequence). The CDR3 has 16 amino acids. The CDR3 sequence: CASSLLGTGPGQPQHF. In nucleotides, the CDR3 is TGTGCCAGCAGTTTACTCGGGACAGGGCCCGGCCAGCCCCAGCATTTT.